This TCR beta chain was sequenced in a study of T cell changes during pregnancy in multiple sclerosis. Clones were read by immunoSEQ multiplex PCR, and TCRdb kept only the in-frame ones, dropping some. The profile shows roughly 46,000 clones, roughly 93% of them singletons. Germline CDR1 and CDR2: SEHNR and FQNEAQ (reference sequence). The CDR3 spans 13 residues. V was pared by 4 bases and J by 9 bases, with 6 bases of the junction left unmatched. The sequencing used CD8+ T cells from peripheral blood mononuclear cells, collected in the first trimester of pregnancy. This rearrangement joins TRBV7-9 to TRBJ2-1; 7 bases fit TRBD1. This receptor was obtained from a female donor with multiple sclerosis, enrolled in a pregnancy study. CDR3 in DNA: TGTGCCAGCAGCTCACAGGGGAAGACTGAGCAGTTCTTC. This translates into CASSSQGKTEQFF.